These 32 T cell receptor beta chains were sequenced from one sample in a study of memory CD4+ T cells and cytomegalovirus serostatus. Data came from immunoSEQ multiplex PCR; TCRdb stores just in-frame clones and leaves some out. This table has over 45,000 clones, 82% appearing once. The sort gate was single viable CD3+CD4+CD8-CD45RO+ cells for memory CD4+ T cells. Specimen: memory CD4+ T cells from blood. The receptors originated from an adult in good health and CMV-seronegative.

The CDR3 region has the DNA TGTGCCAGCAGCTTATGGACCCGGGCAGGAGGAGATACGCAGTATTTT. Translated: CASSLWTRAGGDTQYF. The V gene is TRBV7-2, the J gene TRBJ2-3; maybe TRBD2 (5 bases). The germline V gene encodes CDR1 SGHTA and CDR2 FQGNSA. This CDR3 is 16 amino acids long. Trimming pared 2 bases from V and 5 bases from J, leaving 17 bases between.

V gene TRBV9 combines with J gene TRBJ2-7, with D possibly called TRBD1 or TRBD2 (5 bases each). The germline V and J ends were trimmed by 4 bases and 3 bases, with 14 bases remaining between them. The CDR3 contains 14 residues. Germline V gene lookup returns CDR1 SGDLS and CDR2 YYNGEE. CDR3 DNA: TGTGCCAGCAGCAGGGACGGAGGAAGCTACGAGCAGTACTTC. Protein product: CASSRDGGSYEQYF.

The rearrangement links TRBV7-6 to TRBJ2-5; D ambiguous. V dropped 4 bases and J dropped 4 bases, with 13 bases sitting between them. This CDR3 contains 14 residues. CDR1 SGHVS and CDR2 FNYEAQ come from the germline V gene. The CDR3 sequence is CASSWEPPRETQYF. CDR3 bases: TGTGCCAGCAGCTGGGAACCACCAAGAGAGACCCAGTACTTC.

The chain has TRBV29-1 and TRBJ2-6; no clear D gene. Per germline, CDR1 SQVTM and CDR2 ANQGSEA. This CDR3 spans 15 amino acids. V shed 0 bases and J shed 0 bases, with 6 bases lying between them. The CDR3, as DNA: TGCAGCGTTGAAGATCTGAGCTCTGGGGCCAACGTCCTGACTTTC. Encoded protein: CSVEDLSSGANVLTF.

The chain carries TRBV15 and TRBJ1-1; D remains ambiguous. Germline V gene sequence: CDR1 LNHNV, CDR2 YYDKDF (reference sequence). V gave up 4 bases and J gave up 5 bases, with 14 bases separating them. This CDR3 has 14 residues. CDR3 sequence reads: CATSKKGIGTEAFF. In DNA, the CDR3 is TGTGCCACCAGCAAAAAGGGAATAGGAACTGAAGCTTTCTTT.

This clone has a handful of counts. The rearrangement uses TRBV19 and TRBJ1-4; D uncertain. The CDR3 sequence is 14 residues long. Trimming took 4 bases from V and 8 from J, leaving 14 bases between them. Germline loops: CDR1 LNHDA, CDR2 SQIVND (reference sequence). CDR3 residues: CASSRSGSLEKLFF. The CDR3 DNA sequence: TGTGCCAGTAGTAGGTCCGGGTCCCTCGAAAAACTGTTTTTT.

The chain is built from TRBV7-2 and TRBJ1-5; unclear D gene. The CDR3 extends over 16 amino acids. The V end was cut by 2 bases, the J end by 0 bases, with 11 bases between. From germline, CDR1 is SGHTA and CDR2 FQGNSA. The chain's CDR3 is CASSLFGQNSNQPQHF. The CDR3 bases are TGTGCCAGCAGCTTATTCGGGCAGAATAGCAATCAGCCCCAGCATTTT.

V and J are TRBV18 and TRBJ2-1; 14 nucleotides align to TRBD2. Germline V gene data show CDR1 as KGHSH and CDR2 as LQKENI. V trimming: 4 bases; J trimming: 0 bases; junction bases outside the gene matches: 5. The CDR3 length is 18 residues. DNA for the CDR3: TGTGCCAGCTCACGCGGGACTAGCGGGGGCAGCTCCTACAATGAGCAGTTCTTC. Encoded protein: CASSRGTSGGSSYNEQFF.

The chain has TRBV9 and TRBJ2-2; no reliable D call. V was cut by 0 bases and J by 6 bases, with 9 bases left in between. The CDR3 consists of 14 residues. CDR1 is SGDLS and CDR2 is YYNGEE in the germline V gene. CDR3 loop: CASSVVQIAGELFF. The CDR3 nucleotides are TGTGCCAGCAGCGTAGTTCAGATTGCCGGGGAGCTGTTTTTT.

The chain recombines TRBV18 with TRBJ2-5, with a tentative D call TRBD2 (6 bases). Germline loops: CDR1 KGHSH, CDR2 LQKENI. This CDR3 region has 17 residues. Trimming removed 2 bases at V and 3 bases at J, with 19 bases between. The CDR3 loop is CASSPKQVGGKKETQYF. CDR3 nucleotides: TGTGCCAGCTCACCAAAACAAGTTGGGGGGAAAAAAGAGACCCAGTACTTC.

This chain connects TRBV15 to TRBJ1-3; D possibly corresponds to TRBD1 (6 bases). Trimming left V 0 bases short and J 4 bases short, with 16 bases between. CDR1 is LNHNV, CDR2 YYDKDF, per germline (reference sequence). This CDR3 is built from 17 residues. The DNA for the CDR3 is TGTGCCACCAGCAGAGACAATCAGGGGCCTAGCGGAAACACCATATATTTT. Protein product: CATSRDNQGPSGNTIYF. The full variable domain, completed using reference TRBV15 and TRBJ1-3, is DAMVIQNPRYQVTQFGKPVTLSCSQTLNHNVMYWYQQKSSQAPKLLFHYYDKDFNNEADTPDNFQSRRPNTSFCFLDIRSPGLGDTAMYLCATSRDNQGPSGNTIYFGEGSWLTVV.

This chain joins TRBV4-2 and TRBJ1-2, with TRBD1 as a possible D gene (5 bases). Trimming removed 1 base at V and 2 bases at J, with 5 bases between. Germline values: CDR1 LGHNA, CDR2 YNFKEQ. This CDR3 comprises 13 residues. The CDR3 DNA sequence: TGTGCCAGCAGCCAAGGACAGAACTATGGCTACACCTTC. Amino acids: CASSQGQNYGYTF.

The CDR3 DNA is TGTGCCAGCAGCCCAGCGAGGCGGGAGAAGGGTTTTAACTATGGCTACACCTTC. Amino acid sequence: CASSPARREKGFNYGYTF. V usage is TRBV7-2 and J usage is TRBJ1-2; no definite D call. The V end lost 5 bases, the J end lost 1 base, and 23 bases lay between the germline ends. The germline gives CDR1 SGHTA, CDR2 FQGNSA. The CDR3 extends over 18 amino acids.

The CDR3, as DNA: TGTGCCAGCAGACGGGACTCCCCAGGGACCCAGTACTTC. Amino acids: CASRRDSPGTQYF. The chain employs TRBV11-2 and TRBJ2-5, with D tentatively TRBD2 (6 bases). This CDR3 has 13 residues. The V and J ends lost 6 bases and 7 bases respectively, with 15 bases between them. Looked up from germline, CDR1 is SGHAT and CDR2 is FQNNGV.

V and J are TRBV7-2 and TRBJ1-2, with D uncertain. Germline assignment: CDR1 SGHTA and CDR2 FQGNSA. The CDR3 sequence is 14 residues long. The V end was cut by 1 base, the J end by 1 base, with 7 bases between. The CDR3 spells CASSLGVNNYGYTF. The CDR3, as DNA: TGTGCCAGCAGCTTAGGGGTCAATAACTATGGCTACACCTTC.

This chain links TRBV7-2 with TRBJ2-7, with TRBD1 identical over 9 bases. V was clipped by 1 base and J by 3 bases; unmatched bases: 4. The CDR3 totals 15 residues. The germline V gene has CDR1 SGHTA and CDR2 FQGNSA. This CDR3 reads CASSLGGTGFYEQYF. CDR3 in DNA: TGTGCCAGCAGCTTAGGTGGGACAGGGTTCTACGAGCAGTACTTC.

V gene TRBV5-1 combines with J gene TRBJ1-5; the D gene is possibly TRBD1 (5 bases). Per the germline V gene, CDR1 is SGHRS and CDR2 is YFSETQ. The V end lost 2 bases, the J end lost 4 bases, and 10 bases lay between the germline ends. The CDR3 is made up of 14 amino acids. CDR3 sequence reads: CASSFSGPNQPQHF. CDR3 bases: TGCGCCAGCAGCTTCTCGGGGCCGAATCAGCCCCAGCATTTT.

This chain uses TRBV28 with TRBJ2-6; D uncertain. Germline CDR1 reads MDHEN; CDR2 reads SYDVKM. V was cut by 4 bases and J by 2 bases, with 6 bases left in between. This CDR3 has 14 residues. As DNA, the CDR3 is TGTGCCAGCAGTTCGCTTGCTGGGGCCAACGTCCTGACTTTC. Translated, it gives CASSSLAGANVLTF.

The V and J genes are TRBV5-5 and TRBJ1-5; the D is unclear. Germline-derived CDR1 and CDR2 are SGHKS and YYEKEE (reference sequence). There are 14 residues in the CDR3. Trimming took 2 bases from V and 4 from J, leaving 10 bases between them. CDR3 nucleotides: TGTGCCAGCAGCTTCGAGATGGGGAATCAGCCCCAGCATTTT. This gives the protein CASSFEMGNQPQHF.

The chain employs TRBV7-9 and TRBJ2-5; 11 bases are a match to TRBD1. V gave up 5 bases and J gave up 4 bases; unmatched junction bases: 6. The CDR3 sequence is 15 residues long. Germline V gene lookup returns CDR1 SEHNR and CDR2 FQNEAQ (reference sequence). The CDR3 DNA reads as TGTGCCAGCAGCCTGGGACAGGGGGTAGGAGAGACCCAGTACTTC. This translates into CASSLGQGVGETQYF.

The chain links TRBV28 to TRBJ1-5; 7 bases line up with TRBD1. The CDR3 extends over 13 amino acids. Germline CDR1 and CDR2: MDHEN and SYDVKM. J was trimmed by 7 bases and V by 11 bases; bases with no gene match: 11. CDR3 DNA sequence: TGTGCCGCAGTAAGGGGGCAGCAGCAGCCCCAGCATTTT. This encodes CAAVRGQQQPQHF.

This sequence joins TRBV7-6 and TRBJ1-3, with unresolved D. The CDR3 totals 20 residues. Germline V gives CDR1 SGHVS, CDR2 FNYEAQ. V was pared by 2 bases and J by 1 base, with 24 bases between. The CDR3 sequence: CASSLNPRLRSIESGNTIYF. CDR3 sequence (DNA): TGTGCCAGCAGCTTAAACCCGAGACTTAGGTCAATAGAGTCTGGAAACACCATATATTTT. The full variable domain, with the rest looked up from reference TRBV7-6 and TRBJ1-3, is GAGVSQSPRYKVTKRGQDVALRCDPISGHVSLYWYRQALGQGPEFLTYFNYEAQQDKSGLPNDRFSAERPEGSISTLTIQRTEQRDSAMYRCASSLNPRLRSIESGNTIYFGEGSWLTVV.

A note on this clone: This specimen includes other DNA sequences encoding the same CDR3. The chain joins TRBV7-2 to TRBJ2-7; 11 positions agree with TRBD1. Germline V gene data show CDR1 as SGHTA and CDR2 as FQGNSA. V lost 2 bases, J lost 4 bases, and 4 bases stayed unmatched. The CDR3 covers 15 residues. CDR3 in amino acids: CASSLTGTGGYEQYF. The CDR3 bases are TGTGCCAGCAGCTTAACCGGGACAGGGGGGTACGAGCAGTACTTC.

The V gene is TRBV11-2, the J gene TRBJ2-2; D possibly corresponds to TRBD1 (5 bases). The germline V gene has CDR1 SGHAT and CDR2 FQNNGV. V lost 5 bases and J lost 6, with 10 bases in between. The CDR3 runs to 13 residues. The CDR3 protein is CASSPSRAGELFF. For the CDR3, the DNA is TGTGCCAGCAGCCCATCCAGGGCCGGGGAGCTGTTTTTT.

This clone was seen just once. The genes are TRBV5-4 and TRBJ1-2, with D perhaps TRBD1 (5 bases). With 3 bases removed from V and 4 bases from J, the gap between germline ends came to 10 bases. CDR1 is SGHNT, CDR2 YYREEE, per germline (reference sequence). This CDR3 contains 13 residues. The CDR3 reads CASSSPGGYGYTF. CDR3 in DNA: TGTGCCAGCAGCTCACCGGGGGGCTATGGCTACACCTTC.

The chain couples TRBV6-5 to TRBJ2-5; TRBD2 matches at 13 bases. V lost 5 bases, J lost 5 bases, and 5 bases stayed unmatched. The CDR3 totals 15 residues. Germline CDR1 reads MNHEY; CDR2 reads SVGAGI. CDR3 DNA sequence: TGTGCCAGCAGTACTAGCGGGGGGGCAGGGGAGACCCAGTACTTC. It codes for CASSTSGGAGETQYF.

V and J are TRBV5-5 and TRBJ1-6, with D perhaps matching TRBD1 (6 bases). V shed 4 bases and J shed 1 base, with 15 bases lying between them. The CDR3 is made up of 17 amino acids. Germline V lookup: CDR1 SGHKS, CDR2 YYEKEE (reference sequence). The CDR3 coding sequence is TGTGCCAGCAGCGACGGGCGAGGGGGGTCCTATAATTCACCCCTCCACTTT. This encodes CASSDGRGGSYNSPLHF.

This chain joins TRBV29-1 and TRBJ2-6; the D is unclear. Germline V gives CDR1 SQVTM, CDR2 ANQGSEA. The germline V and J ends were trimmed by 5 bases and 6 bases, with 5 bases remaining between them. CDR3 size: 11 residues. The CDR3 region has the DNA TGCAGCGTTCTATTGGCCAACGTCCTGACTTTC. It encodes CSVLLANVLTF.

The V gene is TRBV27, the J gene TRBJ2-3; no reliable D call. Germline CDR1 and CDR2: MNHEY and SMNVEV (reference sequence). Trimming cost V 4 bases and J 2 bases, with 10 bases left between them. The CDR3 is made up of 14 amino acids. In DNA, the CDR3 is TGTGCCAGCAGTTCGACCCGTTACACAGATACGCAGTATTTT. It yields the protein CASSSTRYTDTQYF.

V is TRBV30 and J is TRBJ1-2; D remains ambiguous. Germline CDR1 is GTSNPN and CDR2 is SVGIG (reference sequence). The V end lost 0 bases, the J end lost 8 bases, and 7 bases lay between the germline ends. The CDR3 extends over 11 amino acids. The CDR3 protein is CAWSVFGGYTF. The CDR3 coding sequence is TGTGCCTGGAGTGTATTCGGGGGCTACACCTTC.

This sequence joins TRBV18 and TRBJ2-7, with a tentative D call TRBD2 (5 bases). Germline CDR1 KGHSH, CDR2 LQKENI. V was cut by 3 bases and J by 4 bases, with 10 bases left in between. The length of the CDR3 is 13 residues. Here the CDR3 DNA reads TGTGCCAGCTCACCGGAGGTATTTTACGAGCAGTACTTC. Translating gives CASSPEVFYEQYF.

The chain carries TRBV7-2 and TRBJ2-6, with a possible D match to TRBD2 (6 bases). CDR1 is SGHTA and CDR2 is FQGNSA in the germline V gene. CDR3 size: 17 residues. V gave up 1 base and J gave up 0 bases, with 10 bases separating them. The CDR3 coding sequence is TGTGCCAGCAGCTTAGGGGGGGTCGTCTCTGGGGCCAACGTCCTGACTTTC. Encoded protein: CASSLGGVVSGANVLTF.